This T cell receptor beta chain appears in the sequencing data of a study of T cell responses to AZD1222 COVID-19 vaccine. CDR1 and CDR2 (germline): MNHEY, SVGAGI. The CDR3 extends over 14 amino acids. V gave up 6 bases and J gave up 3 bases, with 11 bases separating them. As for this clone: No antigen is known for it.

Sequencing was performed with immunoSEQ multiplex PCR; in TCRdb, only in-frame clones are kept and a portion is missing. This table holds some 110,000 clones, 88% found once. General study results and limits: The donor group comprised mostly white British people and more females; the analysis possibly underestimated clonal diversity. Increases in Spike-specific TCR breadth and depth were seen after two AZD1222 doses. Unmutated variant regions reportedly attract nearly half of all spike-specific TCRs. The number of AZD1222 recipients seropositive at baseline was only five or six.

The TCR comes from an adult in good health. The chain links TRBV6-5 to TRBJ2-2; D is ambiguous. The material was peripheral blood, obtained on day 0 of AZD1222 vaccination. CDR3 nucleotide sequence: TGTGCCAGCAGCCGACGCGGAGACACCGGGGAGCTGTTTTTT. Translated, it gives CASSRRGDTGELFF.